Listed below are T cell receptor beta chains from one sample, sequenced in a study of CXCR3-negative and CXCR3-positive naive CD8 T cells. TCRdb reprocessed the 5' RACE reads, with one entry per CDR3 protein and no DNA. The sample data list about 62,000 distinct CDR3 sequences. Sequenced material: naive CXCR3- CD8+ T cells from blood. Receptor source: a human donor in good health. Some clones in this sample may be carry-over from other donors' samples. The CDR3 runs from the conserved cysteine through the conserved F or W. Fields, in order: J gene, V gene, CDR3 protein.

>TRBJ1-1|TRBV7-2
CASSQKLGSVRHTEAFF
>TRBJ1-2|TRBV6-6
CASSQIPGTNYGYTF
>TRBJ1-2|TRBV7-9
CASSLLDWGGYTF
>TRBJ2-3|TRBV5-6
CASSSTGTDTQYF
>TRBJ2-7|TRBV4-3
CASSQDRRDYEQYF
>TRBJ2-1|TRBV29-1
CSVEGSDTSGGGSEQFF
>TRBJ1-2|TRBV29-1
CSVDAGTGFYGYTF
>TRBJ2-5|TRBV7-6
CASSRRGGGETQYF
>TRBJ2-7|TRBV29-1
CSVRDRGPYEQYF
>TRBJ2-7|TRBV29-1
CSVLGGSDSYEQYF
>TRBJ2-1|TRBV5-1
CASSHGRTATYNEQFF
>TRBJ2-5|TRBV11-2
CASSLGGRGGGETQYF
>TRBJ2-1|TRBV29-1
CSVEGGASSYNEQFF
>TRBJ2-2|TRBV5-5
CASSSDRGSNTWELFF
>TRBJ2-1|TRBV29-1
CSPLAGPVNEQFF
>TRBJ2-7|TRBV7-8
CASSLAPQASRGAGEQYF
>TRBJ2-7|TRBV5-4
CASSLALGSEQYF
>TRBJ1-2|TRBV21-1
CASRGGGVGYGYTF
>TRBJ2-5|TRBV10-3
CAISDPETQYF
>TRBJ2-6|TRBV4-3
CASSQQQGSGANVLTF
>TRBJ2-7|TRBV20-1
CSARDWDGAYEQYF
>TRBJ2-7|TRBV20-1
CSARDHRGALRWSEQYF
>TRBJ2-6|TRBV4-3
CASSQVATGYAGANVLTF
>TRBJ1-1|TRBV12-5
CASGSPPGQGNTEAFF
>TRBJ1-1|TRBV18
CASSPEANTEAFF
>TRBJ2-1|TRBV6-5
CASSYSSYNEQFF